Included here is one T cell receptor (beta chain) sequence, with context. Its target is not known. This record comes from a study of tumor and adjacent non-tumor tissue in lung cancer. The library came from three nested PCR rounds adapted from ARM-PCR protocols. TCRdb recomputed calls from the multiplex PCR reads with MiXCR, one row per CDR3 protein. The data hold fewer than 85,000 distinct CDR3 sequences, with approximately 79% observed a single time. Overall study findings and caveats: Tumor tissue had significantly higher TCR diversity than normal lung. In normal lung, the top 100 clones were significantly more dominant than in tumor.

The germline gives CDR1 SGHRS, CDR2 YFSETQ. The germline V and J ends were trimmed by 4 bases and 2 bases, with 14 bases remaining between them. This CDR3 contains 15 residues. No cell sorting was done before RNA was extracted from the tissue. The rearrangement uses TRBV5-1 and TRBJ2-3, with D perhaps TRBD1 or TRBD2 (5 bases each). The sample taken for sequencing was lung tumor tissue. The TCR originated in a woman aged 45 to 65 with non-small cell lung cancer. CDR3 sequence (DNA): TGCGCCAGCAGCAAAGGGAGCGGACACACAGATACGCAGTATTTT. It codes for CASSKGSGHTDTQYF.